This TCR beta chain was sequenced in a study of early stage breast cancer tumors. On this clone: The antigen remains undetermined.

Looked up from germline, CDR1 is SGDLS and CDR2 is YYNGEE. This CDR3 has 14 amino acids. V dropped 0 bases and J dropped 8 bases, with 13 bases sitting between them. Measured with immunoSEQ multiplex PCR; TCRdb has only the in-frame clones, and not every one. The sample holds tens of thousands of clones; around 73% are singletons and the top ten take roughly 7.2%. The study's findings and limits: Most shared enriched TCRB sequences were commonly generated ones. Tumor and normal breast were distinguished via blood comparison in about 90% of the 16 patients.

What was sequenced was blood. The J gene is TRBJ2-3, the V gene TRBV9, with D tentatively TRBD2 (6 bases). This receptor was identified in a person aged 50-59 years with breast cancer. CDR3 region: CASSVAFSGVTQYF. Here the CDR3 DNA reads TGTGCCAGCAGCGTAGCCTTTTCGGGGGTTACGCAGTATTTT.